The 28 T cell receptor beta chains given below trace back to one sample, sequenced in a study of beta chain features in type 1 diabetes. Study results and caveats: TCRB CDR3s were moderately but significantly shorter in Type 1 diabetes patients in all four CD4+ subsets.

What was sequenced were expressed TCRB transcripts, since all of the isolated RNA had been reverse transcribed. Some clones are missing from TCRdb's copy, which holds only in-frame ones; the method was immunoSEQ multiplex PCR. Of under 300,000 clones detected, approximately 25% appear once; the ten largest clones hold about 0.011%. These receptors' antigens are unknown. The sample comprised naive CD4+ T cells from blood. The receptors derive from a woman between 25 and 40 years old with type 1 diabetes.

The table lists this clone with a few counts. This rearrangement joins TRBV29-1 to TRBJ2-2, with TRBD2 matching 11 bases. V trimming: 5 bases; J trimming: 5 bases; junction bases outside the gene matches: 4. This CDR3 comprises 14 residues. Germline CDR1 SQVTM, CDR2 ANQGSEA. CDR3 nucleotides: TGCAGCGTTAGTCGGACTAGCGGGACCGGGGAGCTGTTTTTT. This translates into CSVSRTSGTGELFF.

There are a few counts of this clone. V and J are TRBV9 and TRBJ2-5, with TRBD1 matching over 7 bases. Trimming cost V 0 bases and J 5 bases; bases outside gene matches: 7. CDR1 is SGDLS, CDR2 YYNGEE, per germline. The CDR3 has 15 residues. CDR3 amino acids: CASSVARQGGETQYF. In DNA form, the CDR3 reads TGTGCCAGCAGCGTAGCTCGACAGGGTGGGGAGACCCAGTACTTC.

The genes are TRBV5-1 and TRBJ2-1; 13 bases align to TRBD2. The germline CDR1 and CDR2 sequences are SGHRS and YFSETQ. V shed 3 bases, J shed 10 bases, and the junction held 7 bases outside the gene matches. The CDR3 spans 15 residues. The chain's CDR3 is CASSSGLAGLREQFF. In nucleotides, the CDR3 is TGCGCCAGCAGCTCGGGACTAGCGGGACTTCGCGAGCAGTTCTTC.

This clone was recorded a few times. This chain connects TRBV30 to TRBJ2-1; 10 bases map to TRBD2. The V segment lost 2 bases and the J segment 5 bases; nucleotides outside the gene matches: 6. Looked up from germline, CDR1 is GTSNPN and CDR2 is SVGIG (reference sequence). The CDR3 runs 15 residues. CDR3 residues: CAWSPPGLADNEQFF. The CDR3 coding sequence is TGTGCCTGGAGTCCCCCCGGACTAGCGGACAATGAGCAGTTCTTC.

This clone was seen a handful of times. The gene calls are TRBV6-5 and TRBJ1-2; tentative D call: TRBD1 (5 bases). The CDR3 covers 13 residues. The germline gives CDR1 MNHEY, CDR2 SVGAGI. Between the trimmed V and J ends, which lost 5 bases and 3 bases, there was a span of 10 bases. Written as DNA, the CDR3 is TGTGCCAGCAGTCAAACAGGCTACTATGGCTACACCTTC. Translating gives CASSQTGYYGYTF.

A few counts support this clone. This chain joins TRBV7-2 and TRBJ2-2; tentatively, D is TRBD2 (5 bases). Germline-derived CDR1 and CDR2 are SGHTA and FQGNSA. CDR3 length equals 14 residues. V was clipped by 5 bases and J by 7 bases, with 14 bases between them. The CDR3 is CASSPRLGSGELFF. The CDR3 DNA reads TGTGCCAGCAGCCCCCGATTGGGGAGCGGGGAGCTGTTTTTT. Based on the CDR3 plus reference TRBV7-2 and TRBJ2-2, the full variable domain is GAGVSQSPSNKVTEKGKDVELRCDPISGHTALYWYRQSLGQGLEFLIYFQGNSAPDKSGLPSDRFSAERTGGSVSTLTIQRTQQEDSAVYLCASSPRLGSGELFFGEGSRLTVL.

This clone was recorded a few times. V gene TRBV29-1 combines with J gene TRBJ1-1; unclear D gene. V was cut by 2 bases and J by 1 base, with 8 bases left in between. The V gene's germline CDR1 is SQVTM and CDR2 ANQGSEA. This CDR3 has 13 amino acids. The DNA for the CDR3 is TGCAGCGTTGAATTGCTGGCGAACACTGAAGCTTTCTTT. Translated, it gives CSVELLANTEAFF.

This clone was seen a handful of times. The gene calls are TRBV30 and TRBJ1-1; D gene unclear. The CDR3 consists of 14 residues. The V end lost 1 base, the J end lost 6 bases, and 15 bases lay between the germline ends. Germline V gives CDR1 GTSNPN, CDR2 SVGIG (reference sequence). The CDR3 here is CAWSAIPGRAEAFF. As DNA, the CDR3 is TGTGCCTGGAGTGCTATTCCCGGGCGGGCTGAAGCTTTCTTT.

A few counts support this clone. V and J are TRBV2 and TRBJ1-5, with a possible D match to TRBD1 (6 bases). CDR1 and CDR2 (germline): SNHLY, FYNNEI. V was cut by 5 bases and J by 2 bases, with 10 bases left in between. CDR3 length equals 14 residues. Here the CDR3 DNA reads TGTGCCAGCAGTTTTCGACAGGGCAATCAGCCCCAGCATTTT. Protein product: CASSFRQGNQPQHF.

The chain has TRBV2 and TRBJ2-7, with 8 bases lining up with TRBD1. J lost 2 bases, V lost 11 bases, and 8 bases had no gene match. CDR1 SNHLY and CDR2 FYNNEI come from the germline V gene. The CDR3 sequence is 13 residues long. The CDR3 spells CAGKTGAAYEQYF. For the CDR3, the DNA is TGTGCCGGAAAGACAGGGGCCGCCTACGAGCAGTACTTC.

The CDR3 sequence is CASAGQGPFEGGYTF. CDR3 in DNA: TGTGCCAGCGCCGGACAGGGCCCCTTTGAGGGGGGCTACACCTTC. The chain combines TRBV6-5 with TRBJ1-2, with 8 bases fitting TRBD1. The V segment lost 8 bases and the J segment 8 bases; nucleotides outside the gene matches: 16. Germline V gene sequence: CDR1 MNHEY, CDR2 SVGAGI. This CDR3 region has 15 residues.

The genes are TRBV27 and TRBJ2-3; TRBD2 matches 8 bases. The V gene end was trimmed by 4 bases and the J gene end by 2 bases; junction bases not matched to a gene: 17. CDR1 and CDR2 (germline): MNHEY, SMNVEV (reference sequence). CDR3 size: 19 residues. For the CDR3, the DNA is TGTGCCAGCAGTTCCCCAGGTGGAATTCGAGCGGGGGTCACAGATACGCAGTATTTT. This translates into CASSSPGGIRAGVTDTQYF.

This clone came up a few times. V is TRBV7-9 and J is TRBJ1-1; possible D gene TRBD1, 5 bases. Germline V gene data show CDR1 as SEHNR and CDR2 as FQNEAQ (reference sequence). The length of the CDR3 is 15 residues. V was pared by 3 bases and J by 0 bases, with 11 bases between. The CDR3 loop is CASSFGGAMNTEAFF. The CDR3, as DNA: TGTGCCAGCAGCTTCGGAGGGGCGATGAACACTGAAGCTTTCTTT.

V is TRBV9 and J is TRBJ2-1; 10 nucleotides line up with TRBD2. V trimming: 7 bases; J trimming: 2 bases; junction bases outside the gene matches: 6. This CDR3 contains 15 residues. The germline V gene has CDR1 SGDLS and CDR2 YYNGEE. As DNA, the CDR3 is TGTGCCAGCTCCGCTAGCGGGAGCCCCTACAATGAGCAGTTCTTC. Its translation: CASSASGSPYNEQFF. The variable domain in full, completed from reference TRBV9 and TRBJ2-1, reads DSGVTQTPKHLITATGQRVTLRCSPRSGDLSVYWYQQSLDQGLQFLIQYYNGEERAKGNILERFSAQQFPDLHSELNLSSLELGDSALYFCASSASGSPYNEQFFGPGTRLTVL.

This chain joins TRBV5-1 and TRBJ2-1; 11 bases match TRBD2. This CDR3 has 20 amino acids. V lost 4 bases and J lost 1; bases outside the gene matches: 16. Germline lookup yields CDR1 SGHRS and CDR2 YFSETQ. CDR3 nucleotides: TGCGCCAGCAGCGGTACAGGTCTCCCCGGGACTAGCGGTTCCTACAATGAGCAGTTCTTC. Protein product: CASSGTGLPGTSGSYNEQFF. Using reference TRBV5-1 and TRBJ2-1 for the parts outside the CDR3, the full variable domain is KAGVTQTPRYLIKTRGQQVTLSCSPISGHRSVSWYQQTPGQGLQFLFEYFSETQRNKGNFPGRFSGRQFSNSRSEMNVSTLELGDSALYLCASSGTGLPGTSGSYNEQFFGPGTRLTVL.

This sequence joins TRBV2 and TRBJ1-1; 7 bases match TRBD1. This CDR3 is built from 13 residues. The trim removed 5 bases at V and 7 bases at J, leaving 7 bases unmatched. From germline, CDR1 is SNHLY and CDR2 FYNNEI. The CDR3 DNA is TGTGCCAGCAGTCCTGGGACAGCACATGAAGCTTTCTTT. Protein product: CASSPGTAHEAFF.

The chain couples TRBV25-1 to TRBJ2-1; 9 positions match TRBD1. V gave up 3 bases and J gave up 8 bases; unmatched junction bases: 8. Germline lookup yields CDR1 MGHDK and CDR2 SYGVNS. The CDR3 has 15 amino acids. The DNA of the CDR3 is TGTGCCAGCAGTGATCCCGGGACAGGGAATCATGAGCAGTTCTTC. It translates to CASSDPGTGNHEQFF.

This clone was seen a few times. The chain combines TRBV15 with TRBJ2-3, with 7 bases aligning to TRBD1. The trim removed 1 base at V and 6 bases at J, leaving 7 bases unmatched. CDR1 and CDR2 (germline): LNHNV, YYDKDF (reference sequence). The CDR3 has 15 residues. The CDR3, as DNA: TGTGCCACCAGCAGAGTAGCAGGGGGAACGGATACGCAGTATTTT. This sequence encodes CATSRVAGGTDTQYF. Combining the CDR3 with reference TRBV15 and TRBJ2-3 gives the whole variable domain DAMVIQNPRYQVTQFGKPVTLSCSQTLNHNVMYWYQQKSSQAPKLLFHYYDKDFNNEADTPDNFQSRRPNTSFCFLDIRSPGLGDTAMYLCATSRVAGGTDTQYFGPGTRLTVL.

This sequence joins TRBV4-2 and TRBJ2-1, with 12 bases fitting TRBD2. V lost 0 bases and J lost 2; bases outside the gene matches: 5. In germline, CDR1 is LGHNA, CDR2 YNFKEQ. This CDR3 has 18 residues. The CDR3 DNA reads as TGTGCCAGCAGCCAAGATTGGCCTAGCGGGAGGGCCTACAATGAGCAGTTCTTC. Protein product: CASSQDWPSGRAYNEQFF.

The chain combines TRBV28 with TRBJ2-1, with D perhaps matching TRBD1 (6 bases). Germline V gene sequence: CDR1 MDHEN, CDR2 SYDVKM. This CDR3 is built from 13 residues. Trimming took off 5 bases at V and 6 bases at J, with 11 bases between the two ends. The CDR3 region has the DNA TGTGCCAGCAGTATAATACAGGGCAATGAGCAGTTCTTC. Protein sequence: CASSIIQGNEQFF.

V gene TRBV7-2 combines with J gene TRBJ2-5, with D hard to call. V was shortened by 3 bases and J by 5 bases, with 10 bases between the two germline ends. The CDR3 runs 13 residues. The germline gives CDR1 SGHTA, CDR2 FQGNSA. The CDR3 loop is CASSLASGETQYF. The CDR3 DNA sequence: TGTGCCAGCAGCTTGGCTAGTGGCGAGACCCAGTACTTC. The complete variable domain, with remaining parts taken from reference TRBV7-2 and TRBJ2-5, reads GAGVSQSPSNKVTEKGKDVELRCDPISGHTALYWYRQSLGQGLEFLIYFQGNSAPDKSGLPSDRFSAERTGGSVSTLTIQRTQQEDSAVYLCASSLASGETQYFGPGTRLLVL.

The DNA for the CDR3 is TGTGCCAGCAGTTCCCCGACAGAGGAGCAGTTCTTC. Translated: CASSSPTEEQFF. The V call is TRBV28, the J call TRBJ2-1, with D perhaps TRBD1 (5 bases). This CDR3 region has 12 residues. The germline V and J ends were trimmed by 4 bases and 10 bases, with 11 bases remaining between them. Germline V gene sequence: CDR1 MDHEN, CDR2 SYDVKM.

This clone was picked up a small number of times. The sample contains more than one DNA sequence encoding this CDR3. The rearrangement links TRBV7-9 to TRBJ2-5; 8 nucleotides line up with TRBD1. Germline V gives CDR1 SEHNR, CDR2 FQNEAQ (reference sequence). V dropped 5 bases and J dropped 2; count of bases not matched to a gene: 4. This CDR3 is built from 14 residues. The CDR3 reads CASSLDRGQETQYF. In DNA form, the CDR3 reads TGTGCCAGCAGCCTCGACAGGGGTCAAGAGACCCAGTACTTC.

The chain uses TRBV2 and TRBJ2-7, with TRBD2 as a possible D gene (5 bases). V lost 7 bases to trimming and J lost 0 bases, with 10 bases between them. The length of the CDR3 is 13 residues. Germline values: CDR1 SNHLY, CDR2 FYNNEI. CDR3 protein: CASKDLTSYEQYF. The CDR3, as DNA: TGTGCCAGCAAGGACTTAACCTCCTACGAGCAGTACTTC. Drawing the rest from reference TRBV2 and TRBJ2-7, the complete variable domain is EPEVTQTPSHQVTQMGQEVILRCVPISNHLYFYWYRQILGQKVEFLVSFYNNEISEKSEIFDDQFSVERPDGSNFTLKIRSTKLEDSAMYFCASKDLTSYEQYFGPGTRLTVT.

The CDR3 loop is CAMAGRATDTQYF. The CDR3 DNA follows: TGTGCTATGGCTGGGCGGGCCACAGATACGCAGTATTTT. V and J are TRBV18 and TRBJ2-3; TRBD2 might be the D (5 bases). The CDR3 consists of 13 residues. Germline V CDR1 and CDR2: KGHSH, LQKENI. The full variable domain, completed using reference TRBV18 and TRBJ2-3, is NAGVMQNPRHLVRRRGQEARLRCSPMKGHSHVYWYRQLPEEGLKFMVYLQKENIIDESGMPKERFSAEFPKEGPSILRIQQVVRGDSAAYFCAMAGRATDTQYFGPGTRLTVL.

This clone has more than one count but fewer than ten. The chain combines TRBV28 with TRBJ2-1, with 8 nucleotides matching TRBD1. Losses at the gene ends were 5 bases for V and 4 bases for J; bases not matched to a gene: 10. CDR3 length: 16 residues. The germline V gene has CDR1 MDHEN and CDR2 SYDVKM. The CDR3 region has the DNA TGTGCCAGCAGTCCCTACAGGGACAGGATATACAATGAGCAGTTCTTC. Amino acid sequence: CASSPYRDRIYNEQFF.

In the case of this clone: The sample carries other DNA sequences with the same CDR3. J is TRBJ1-1 and V is TRBV6-5; no definite D call. CDR3 length: 13 amino acids. Germline V lookup: CDR1 MNHEY, CDR2 SVGAGI. Trimming stripped 0 bases from V and 1 base from J, with 3 bases between. The CDR3 protein is CASSYSRNTEAFF. DNA for the CDR3: TGTGCCAGCAGTTACTCTAGGAACACTGAAGCTTTCTTT.

The V gene is TRBV19, the J gene TRBJ2-1, with 13 positions matching TRBD2. This CDR3 contains 17 residues. Germline V gives CDR1 LNHDA, CDR2 SQIVND (reference sequence). V shed 5 bases, J shed 2 bases, and the junction held 6 bases outside the gene matches. CDR3 protein: CASSLMGLAGPYNEQFF. CDR3 coding DNA: TGTGCCAGTAGTTTAATGGGACTAGCGGGACCCTACAATGAGCAGTTCTTC.